This T cell receptor beta chain was documented in a study of neurological immune-mediated disorders. This clonotype has a handful of counts. Its antigen is still unknown. This CDR3 contains 14 residues. V gave up 3 bases and J gave up 19 bases, with 23 bases separating them. The germline CDR1 and CDR2 sequences are SGHRS and YFSETQ. TCRdb analysed the 5' RACE reads with MiXCR anew, one entry per CDR3 protein. This table has about 120,000 distinct CDR3 sequences, more than 2.5% appearing once. Study-level results: Subjects shared no identical expanded-clone CDR3 amino acid sequences, suggesting private TCR-beta repertoires in all groups. The highest TCR clonal expansion occurred in HTLV-1-associated myelopathy; multiple sclerosis fell below healthy controls. When grouped phylogenetically, the repertoires of 18 of the 34 multiple sclerosis patients fell together in one related-CDR3 cluster, which is a possible signature.

This TCR came from a woman in her twenties or thirties with multiple sclerosis. The chain combines TRBV5-1 with TRBJ1-6; D not resolved. The specimen sequenced was PBMCs. This CDR3 reads CASSSEEPNSPPHF. In DNA form, the CDR3 reads TGCGCCAGCAGCTCTGAAGAGCCCAATTCACCCCCACACTTT.